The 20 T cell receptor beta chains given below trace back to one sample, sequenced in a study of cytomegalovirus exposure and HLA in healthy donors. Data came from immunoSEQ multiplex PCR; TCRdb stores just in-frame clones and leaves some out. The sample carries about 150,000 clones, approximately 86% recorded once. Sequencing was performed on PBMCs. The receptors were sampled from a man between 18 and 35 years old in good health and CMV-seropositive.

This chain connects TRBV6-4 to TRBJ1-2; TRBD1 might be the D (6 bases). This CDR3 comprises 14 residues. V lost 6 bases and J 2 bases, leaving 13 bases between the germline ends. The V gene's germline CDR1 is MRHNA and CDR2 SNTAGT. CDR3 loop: CASRTGGSNYGYTF. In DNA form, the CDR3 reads TGTGCCAGCAGAACTGGGGGCTCAAACTATGGCTACACCTTC.

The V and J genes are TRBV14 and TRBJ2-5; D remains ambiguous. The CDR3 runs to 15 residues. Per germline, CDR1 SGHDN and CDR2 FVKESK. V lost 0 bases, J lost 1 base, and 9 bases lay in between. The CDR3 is CASSQERFSQETQYF. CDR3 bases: TGTGCCAGCAGCCAAGAGCGGTTCAGCCAAGAGACCCAGTACTTC.

The CDR3, as DNA: TGTGCCAGTAGTTCTCAGACAGGGTCCCTCGAGCAGTACTTC. Its translation: CASSSQTGSLEQYF. This chain links TRBV19 with TRBJ2-7; 7 nucleotides line up with TRBD1. Germline V gene lookup returns CDR1 LNHDA and CDR2 SQIVND (reference sequence). The CDR3 sequence is 14 residues long. With V trimmed by 5 bases and J by 6 bases, 10 bases remained unmatched.

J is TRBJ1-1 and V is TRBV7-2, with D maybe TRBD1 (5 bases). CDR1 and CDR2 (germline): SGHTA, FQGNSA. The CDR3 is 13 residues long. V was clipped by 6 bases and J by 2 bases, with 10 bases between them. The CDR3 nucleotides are TGTGCCAGCAGGTGGGGGGGTAACACTGAAGCTTTCTTT. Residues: CASRWGGNTEAFF.

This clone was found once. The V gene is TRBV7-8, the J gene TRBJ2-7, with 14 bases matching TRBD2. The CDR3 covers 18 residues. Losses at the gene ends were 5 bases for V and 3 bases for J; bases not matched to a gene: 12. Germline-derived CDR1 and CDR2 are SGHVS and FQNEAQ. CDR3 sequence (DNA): TGTGCCAGCAGCATTCCGGGACTAGCGGGAGAGAGGGGCTACGAGCAGTACTTC. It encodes CASSIPGLAGERGYEQYF. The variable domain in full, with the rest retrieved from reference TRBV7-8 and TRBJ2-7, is GAGVSQSPRYKVAKRGQDVALRCDPISGHVSLFWYQQALGQGPEFLTYFQNEAQLDKSGLPSDRFFAERPEGSVSTLKIQRTQQEDSAVYLCASSIPGLAGERGYEQYFGPGTRLTVT.

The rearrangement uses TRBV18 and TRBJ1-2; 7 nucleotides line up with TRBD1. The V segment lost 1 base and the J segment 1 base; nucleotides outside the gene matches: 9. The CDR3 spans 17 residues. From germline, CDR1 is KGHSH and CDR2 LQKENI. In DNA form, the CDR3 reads TGTGCCAGCTCACCACTTGCACCGGGACAGATTAACTATGGCTACACCTTC. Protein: CASSPLAPGQINYGYTF.

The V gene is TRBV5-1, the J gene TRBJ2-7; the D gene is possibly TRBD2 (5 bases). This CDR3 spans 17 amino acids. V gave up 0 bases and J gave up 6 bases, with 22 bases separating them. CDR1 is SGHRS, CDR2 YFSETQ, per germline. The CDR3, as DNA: TGCGCCAGCAGCTTGGAATATGGTGCCGTACAGCGGTCCGAGCAGTACTTC. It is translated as CASSLEYGAVQRSEQYF.

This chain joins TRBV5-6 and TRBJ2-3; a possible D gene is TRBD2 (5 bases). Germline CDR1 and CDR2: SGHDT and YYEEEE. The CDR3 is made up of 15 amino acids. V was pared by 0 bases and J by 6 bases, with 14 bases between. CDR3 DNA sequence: TGTGCCAGCAGCTTGGATCTCCTAGCAAGGGATACGCAGTATTTT. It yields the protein CASSLDLLARDTQYF.

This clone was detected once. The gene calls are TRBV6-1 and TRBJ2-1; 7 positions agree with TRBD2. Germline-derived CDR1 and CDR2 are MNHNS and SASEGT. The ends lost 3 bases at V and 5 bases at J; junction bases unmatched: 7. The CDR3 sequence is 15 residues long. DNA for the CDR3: TGTGCCAGCAGTGATCGCGGGAGTGCACACAATGAGCAGTTCTTC. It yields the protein CASSDRGSAHNEQFF.

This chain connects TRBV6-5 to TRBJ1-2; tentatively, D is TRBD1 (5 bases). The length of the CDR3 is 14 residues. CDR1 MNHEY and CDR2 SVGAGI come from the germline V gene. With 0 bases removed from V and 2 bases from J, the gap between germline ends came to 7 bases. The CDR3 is CASSYSAGNYGYTF. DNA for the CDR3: TGTGCCAGCAGTTACTCCGCAGGGAACTATGGCTACACCTTC.

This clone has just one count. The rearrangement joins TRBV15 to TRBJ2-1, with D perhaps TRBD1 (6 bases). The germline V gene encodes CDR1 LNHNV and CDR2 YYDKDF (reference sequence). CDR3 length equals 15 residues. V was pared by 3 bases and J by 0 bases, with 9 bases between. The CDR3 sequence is CATSSEGVSYNEQFF. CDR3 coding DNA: TGTGCCACCAGCAGCGAGGGGGTCTCCTACAATGAGCAGTTCTTC.

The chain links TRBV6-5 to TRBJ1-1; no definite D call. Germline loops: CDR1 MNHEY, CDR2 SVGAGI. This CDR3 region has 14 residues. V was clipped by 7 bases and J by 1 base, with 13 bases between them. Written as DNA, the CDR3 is TGTGCCAGCAAAATACACGCAGGGAACACTGAAGCTTTCTTT. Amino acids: CASKIHAGNTEAFF.

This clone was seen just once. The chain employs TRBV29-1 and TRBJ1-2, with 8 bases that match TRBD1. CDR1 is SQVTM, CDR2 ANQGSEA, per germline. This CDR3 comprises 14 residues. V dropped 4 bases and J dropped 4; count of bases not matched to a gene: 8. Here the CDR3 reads CSVGGTGWTYGYTF. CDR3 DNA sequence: TGCAGCGTTGGGGGGACAGGTTGGACCTATGGCTACACCTTC.

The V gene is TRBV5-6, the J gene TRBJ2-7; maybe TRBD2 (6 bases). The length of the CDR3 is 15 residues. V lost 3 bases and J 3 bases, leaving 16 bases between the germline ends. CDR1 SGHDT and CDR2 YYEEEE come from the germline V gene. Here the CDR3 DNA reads TGTGCCAGCAGCTACGGGGGACGTAGAGGCTACGAGCAGTACTTC. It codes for CASSYGGRRGYEQYF.

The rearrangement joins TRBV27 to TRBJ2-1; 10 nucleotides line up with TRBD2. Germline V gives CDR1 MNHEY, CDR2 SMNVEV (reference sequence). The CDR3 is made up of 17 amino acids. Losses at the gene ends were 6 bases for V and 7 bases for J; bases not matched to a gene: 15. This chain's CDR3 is CASSPAIMSSGRNEQFF. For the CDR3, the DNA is TGTGCCAGCAGCCCCGCGATCATGAGTAGCGGGAGGAATGAGCAGTTCTTC.

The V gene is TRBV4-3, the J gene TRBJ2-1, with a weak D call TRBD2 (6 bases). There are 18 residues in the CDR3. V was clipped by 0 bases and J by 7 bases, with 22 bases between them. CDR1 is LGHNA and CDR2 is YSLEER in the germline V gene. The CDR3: CASSQDMEGVGTLNEQFF. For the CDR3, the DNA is TGCGCCAGCAGCCAAGATATGGAAGGGGTCGGGACTTTGAATGAGCAGTTCTTC.

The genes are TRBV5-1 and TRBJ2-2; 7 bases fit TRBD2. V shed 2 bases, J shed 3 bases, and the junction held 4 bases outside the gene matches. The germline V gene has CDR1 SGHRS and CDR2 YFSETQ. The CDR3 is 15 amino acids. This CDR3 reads CASSFAGEDTGELFF. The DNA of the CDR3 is TGCGCCAGCAGCTTCGCGGGGGAGGACACCGGGGAGCTGTTTTTT.

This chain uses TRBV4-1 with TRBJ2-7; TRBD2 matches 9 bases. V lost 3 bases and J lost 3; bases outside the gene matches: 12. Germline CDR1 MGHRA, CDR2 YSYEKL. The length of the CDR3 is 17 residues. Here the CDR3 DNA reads TGCGCCAGCAGCCAGGGAGGGCTAGCGGGGCGCAACTACGAGCAGTACTTC. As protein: CASSQGGLAGRNYEQYF.

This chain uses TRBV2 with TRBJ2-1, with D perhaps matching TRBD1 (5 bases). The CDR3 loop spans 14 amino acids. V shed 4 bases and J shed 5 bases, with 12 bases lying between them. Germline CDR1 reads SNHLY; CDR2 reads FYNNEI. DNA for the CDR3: TGTGCCAGCAGTGGTACAGGAATGAACAATGAGCAGTTCTTC. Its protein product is CASSGTGMNNEQFF.

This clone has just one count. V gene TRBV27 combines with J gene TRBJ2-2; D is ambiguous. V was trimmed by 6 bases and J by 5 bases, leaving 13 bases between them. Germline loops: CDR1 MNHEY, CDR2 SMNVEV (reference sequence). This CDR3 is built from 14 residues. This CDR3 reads CASSLGHATGELFF. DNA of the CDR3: TGTGCCAGCAGCCTTGGGCATGCAACCGGGGAGCTGTTTTTT.